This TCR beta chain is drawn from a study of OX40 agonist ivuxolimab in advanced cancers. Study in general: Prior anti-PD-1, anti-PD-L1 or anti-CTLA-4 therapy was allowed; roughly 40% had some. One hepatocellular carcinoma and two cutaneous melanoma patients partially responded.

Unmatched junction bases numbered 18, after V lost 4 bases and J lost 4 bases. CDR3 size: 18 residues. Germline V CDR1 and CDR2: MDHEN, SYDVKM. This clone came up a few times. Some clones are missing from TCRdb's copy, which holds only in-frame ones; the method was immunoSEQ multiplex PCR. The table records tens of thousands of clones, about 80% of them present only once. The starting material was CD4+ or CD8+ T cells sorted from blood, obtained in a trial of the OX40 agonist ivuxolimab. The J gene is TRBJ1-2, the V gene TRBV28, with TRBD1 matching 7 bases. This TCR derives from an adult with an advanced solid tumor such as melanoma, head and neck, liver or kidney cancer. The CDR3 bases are TGTGCCAGCAGTTCTCCCTCCCAGTTGGGCAGGGGGGGCTATGGCTACACCTTC. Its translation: CASSSPSQLGRGGYGYTF.